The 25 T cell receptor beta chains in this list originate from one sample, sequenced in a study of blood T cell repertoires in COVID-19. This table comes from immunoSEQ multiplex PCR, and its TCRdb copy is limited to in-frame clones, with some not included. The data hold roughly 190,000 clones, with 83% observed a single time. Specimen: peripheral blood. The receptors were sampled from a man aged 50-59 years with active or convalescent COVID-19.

DNA for the CDR3: TGTGCCAGCAGTGCGGACGGACAACACACCCAAGAGACCCAGTACTTC. It yields the protein CASSADGQHTQETQYF. This chain connects TRBV6-1 to TRBJ2-5, with D possibly being TRBD1 (5 bases). The germline CDR1 and CDR2 sequences are MNHNS and SASEGT. This CDR3 has 16 amino acids. Trimming cost V 4 bases and J 1 base, with 16 bases left between them.

The CDR3 region has the DNA TGTGCCAGCAGCTTACGGGGACTAGCGGGAGAACGGTCCTACGAGCAGTACTTC. Translated, it gives CASSLRGLAGERSYEQYF. V and J are TRBV7-2 and TRBJ2-7, with 14 bases identical to TRBD2. Unmatched junction bases numbered 7, after V lost 2 bases and J lost 1 base. The CDR3 length is 18 residues. Germline assignment: CDR1 SGHTA and CDR2 FQGNSA.

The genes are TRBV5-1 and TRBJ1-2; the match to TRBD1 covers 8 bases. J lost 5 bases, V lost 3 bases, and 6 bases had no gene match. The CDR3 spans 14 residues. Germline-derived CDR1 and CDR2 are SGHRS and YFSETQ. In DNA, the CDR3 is TGCGCCAGCAGCTCCTTGGGACAGGAATATGGCTACACCTTC. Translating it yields CASSSLGQEYGYTF.

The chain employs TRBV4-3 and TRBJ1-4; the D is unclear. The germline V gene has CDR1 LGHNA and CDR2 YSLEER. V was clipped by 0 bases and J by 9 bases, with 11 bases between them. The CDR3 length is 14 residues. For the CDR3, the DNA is TGCGCCAGCAGCCAAGATCTGAGTTCCCAAAAACTGTTTTTT. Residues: CASSQDLSSQKLFF.

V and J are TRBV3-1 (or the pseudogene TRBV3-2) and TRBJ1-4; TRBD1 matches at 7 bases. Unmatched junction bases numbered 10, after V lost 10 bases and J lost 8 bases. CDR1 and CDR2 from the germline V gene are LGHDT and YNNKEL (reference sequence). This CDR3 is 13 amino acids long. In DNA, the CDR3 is TGTGCCACTCGACAGGGCCCGTCGGAAAAACTGTTTTTT. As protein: CATRQGPSEKLFF.

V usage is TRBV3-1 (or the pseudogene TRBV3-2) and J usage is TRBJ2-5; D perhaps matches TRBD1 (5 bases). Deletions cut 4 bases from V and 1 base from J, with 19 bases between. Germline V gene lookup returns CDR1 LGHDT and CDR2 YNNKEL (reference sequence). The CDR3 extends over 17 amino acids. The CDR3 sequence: CASSPKSRRAPQETQYF. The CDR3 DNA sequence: TGTGCCAGCAGCCCTAAGAGTCGCAGGGCCCCCCAAGAGACCCAGTACTTC.

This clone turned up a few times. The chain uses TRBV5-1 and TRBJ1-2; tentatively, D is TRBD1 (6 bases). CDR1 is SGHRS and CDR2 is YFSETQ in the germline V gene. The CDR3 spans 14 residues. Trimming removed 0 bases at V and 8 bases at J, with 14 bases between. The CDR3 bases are TGCGCCAGCAGCTTGGACGGGGCAGGGGTCGGCTACACCTTC. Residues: CASSLDGAGVGYTF.

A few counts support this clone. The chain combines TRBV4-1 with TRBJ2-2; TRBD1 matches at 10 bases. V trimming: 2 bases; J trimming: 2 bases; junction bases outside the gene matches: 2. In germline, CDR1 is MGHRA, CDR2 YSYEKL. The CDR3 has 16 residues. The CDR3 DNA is TGCGCCAGCAGCCAATCGACAGGGGGCAACACCGGGGAGCTGTTTTTT. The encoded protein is CASSQSTGGNTGELFF.

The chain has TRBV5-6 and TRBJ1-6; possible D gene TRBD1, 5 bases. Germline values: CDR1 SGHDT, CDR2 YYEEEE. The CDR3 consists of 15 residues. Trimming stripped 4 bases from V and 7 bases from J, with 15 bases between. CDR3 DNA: TGTGCCAGCAGCGTTGGGAGGGGATGGAATTCACCCCTCCACTTT. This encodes CASSVGRGWNSPLHF.

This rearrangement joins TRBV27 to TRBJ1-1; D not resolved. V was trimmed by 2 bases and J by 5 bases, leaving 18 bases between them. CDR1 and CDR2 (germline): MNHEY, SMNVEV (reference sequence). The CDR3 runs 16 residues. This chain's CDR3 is CASSLKGKVSGTEAFF. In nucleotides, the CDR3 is TGTGCCAGCAGTTTAAAAGGAAAGGTATCGGGTACTGAAGCTTTCTTT.

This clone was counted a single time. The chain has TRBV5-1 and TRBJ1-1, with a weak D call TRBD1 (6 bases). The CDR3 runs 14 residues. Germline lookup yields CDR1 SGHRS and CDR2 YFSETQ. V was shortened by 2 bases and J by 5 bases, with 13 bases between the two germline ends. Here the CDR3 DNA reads TGCGCCAGCAGCTTCGCAGGGGAGTATACTGAAGCTTTCTTT. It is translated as CASSFAGEYTEAFF.

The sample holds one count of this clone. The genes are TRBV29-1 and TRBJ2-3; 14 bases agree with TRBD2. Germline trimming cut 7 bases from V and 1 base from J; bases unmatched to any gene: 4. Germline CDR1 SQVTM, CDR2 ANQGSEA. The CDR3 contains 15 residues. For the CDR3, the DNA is TGCAGCGGGGGGGGACTAGCGGGAGGCACAGATACGCAGTATTTT. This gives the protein CSGGGLAGGTDTQYF.

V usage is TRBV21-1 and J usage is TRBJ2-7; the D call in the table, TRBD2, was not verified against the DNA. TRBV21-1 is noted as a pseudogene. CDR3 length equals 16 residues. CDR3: CASSKAQKKTNYEQYF. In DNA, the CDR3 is TGTGCCAGCAGCAAAGCGCAGAAAAAGACTAACTACGAGCAGTACTTC.

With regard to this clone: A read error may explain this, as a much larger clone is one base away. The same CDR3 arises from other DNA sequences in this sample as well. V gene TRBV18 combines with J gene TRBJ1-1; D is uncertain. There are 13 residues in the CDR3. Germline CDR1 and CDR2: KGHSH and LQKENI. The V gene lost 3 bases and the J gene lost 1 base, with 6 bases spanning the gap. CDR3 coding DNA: TGTGCCAGCTCACCCGCACAGAACACTGAAGCTTTCTTT. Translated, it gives CASSPAQNTEAFF.

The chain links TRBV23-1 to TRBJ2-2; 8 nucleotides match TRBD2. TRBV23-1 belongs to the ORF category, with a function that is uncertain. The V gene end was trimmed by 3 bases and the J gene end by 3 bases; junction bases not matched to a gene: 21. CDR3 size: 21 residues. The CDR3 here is CASSHSGGDSGMGFDTGELFF. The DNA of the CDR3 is TGCGCCAGCAGTCACTCCGGGGGGGATAGCGGGATGGGCTTCGACACCGGGGAGCTGTTTTTT.

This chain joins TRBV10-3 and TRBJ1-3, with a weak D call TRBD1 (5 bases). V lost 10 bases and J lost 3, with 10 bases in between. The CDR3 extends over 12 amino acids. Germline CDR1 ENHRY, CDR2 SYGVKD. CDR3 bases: TGTGCCACCGGGGGTAATGGAAACACCATATATTTT. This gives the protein CATGGNGNTIYF.

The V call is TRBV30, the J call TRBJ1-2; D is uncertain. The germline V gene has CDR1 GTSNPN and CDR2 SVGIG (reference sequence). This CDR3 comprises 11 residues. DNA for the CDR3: TGTGCACAACCACAGAGCTATGGCTACACCTTC. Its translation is CAQPQSYGYTF. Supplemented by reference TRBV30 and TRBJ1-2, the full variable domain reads SQTIHQWPATLVQPVGSPLSLECTVEGTSNPNLYWYRQAAGRGLQLLFYSVGIGQISSEVPQNLSASRPQDRQFILSSKKLLLSDSGFYLCAQPQSYGYTFGSGTRLTVV.

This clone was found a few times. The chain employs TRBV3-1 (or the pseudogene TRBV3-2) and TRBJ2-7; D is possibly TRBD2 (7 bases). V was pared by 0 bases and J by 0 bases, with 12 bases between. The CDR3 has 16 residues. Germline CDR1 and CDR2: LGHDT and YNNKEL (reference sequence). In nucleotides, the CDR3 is TGTGCCAGCAGCCAAGAGAGGGGGAGGGACTCCTACGAGCAGTACTTC. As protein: CASSQERGRDSYEQYF.

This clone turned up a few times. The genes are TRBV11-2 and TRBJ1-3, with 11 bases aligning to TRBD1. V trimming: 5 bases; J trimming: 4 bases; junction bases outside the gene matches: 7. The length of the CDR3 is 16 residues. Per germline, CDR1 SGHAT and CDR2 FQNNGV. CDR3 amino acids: CASSAWTGGAGNTIYF. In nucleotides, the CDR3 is TGTGCCAGCAGCGCCTGGACAGGGGGCGCCGGAAACACCATATATTTT.

The CDR3 DNA reads as TGCGCCAGCAAGACGGGAGGGGGACAGGGGGCATGGAGCACTGAAGCTTTCTTT. Its protein product is CASKTGGGQGAWSTEAFF. The chain combines TRBV5-1 with TRBJ1-1; 12 bases align to TRBD1. Germline CDR1 reads SGHRS; CDR2 reads YFSETQ. The CDR3 loop spans 18 amino acids. With V trimmed by 6 bases and J by 4 bases, 16 bases remained unmatched.

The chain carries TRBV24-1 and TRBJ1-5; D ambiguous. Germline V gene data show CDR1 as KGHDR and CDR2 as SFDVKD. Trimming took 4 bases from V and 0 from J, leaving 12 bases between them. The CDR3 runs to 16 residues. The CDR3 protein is CATSELSVYSNQPQHF. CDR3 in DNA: TGTGCCACCAGTGAGCTAAGTGTATATAGCAATCAGCCCCAGCATTTT.

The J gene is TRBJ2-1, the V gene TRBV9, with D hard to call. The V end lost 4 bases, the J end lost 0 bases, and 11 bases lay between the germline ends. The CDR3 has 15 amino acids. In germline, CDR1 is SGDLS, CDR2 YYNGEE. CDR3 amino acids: CASSRSVGSYNEQFF. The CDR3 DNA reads TGTGCCAGCAGCAGAAGCGTTGGCTCCTACAATGAGCAGTTCTTC.

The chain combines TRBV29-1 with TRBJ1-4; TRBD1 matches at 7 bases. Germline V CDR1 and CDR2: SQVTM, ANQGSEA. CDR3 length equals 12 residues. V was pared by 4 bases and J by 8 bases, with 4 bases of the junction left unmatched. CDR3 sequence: CSVVTGDEKLFF. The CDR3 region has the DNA TGCAGCGTTGTAACAGGGGACGAAAAACTGTTTTTT.

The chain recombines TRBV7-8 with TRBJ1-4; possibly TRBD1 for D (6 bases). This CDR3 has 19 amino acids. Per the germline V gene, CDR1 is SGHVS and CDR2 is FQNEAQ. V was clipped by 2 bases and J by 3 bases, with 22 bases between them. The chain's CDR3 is CASSLTRGGTTPANEKLFF. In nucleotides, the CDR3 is TGTGCCAGCAGCTTAACAAGGGGGGGGACCACTCCAGCTAATGAAAAACTGTTTTTT.

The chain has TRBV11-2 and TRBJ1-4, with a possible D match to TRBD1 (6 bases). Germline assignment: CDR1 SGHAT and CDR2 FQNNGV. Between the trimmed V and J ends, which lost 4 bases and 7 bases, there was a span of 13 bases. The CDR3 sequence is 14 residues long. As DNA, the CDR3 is TGTGCCAGCAGCTCCGGGGGGCAACCTGAAAAACTGTTTTTT. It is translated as CASSSGGQPEKLFF.